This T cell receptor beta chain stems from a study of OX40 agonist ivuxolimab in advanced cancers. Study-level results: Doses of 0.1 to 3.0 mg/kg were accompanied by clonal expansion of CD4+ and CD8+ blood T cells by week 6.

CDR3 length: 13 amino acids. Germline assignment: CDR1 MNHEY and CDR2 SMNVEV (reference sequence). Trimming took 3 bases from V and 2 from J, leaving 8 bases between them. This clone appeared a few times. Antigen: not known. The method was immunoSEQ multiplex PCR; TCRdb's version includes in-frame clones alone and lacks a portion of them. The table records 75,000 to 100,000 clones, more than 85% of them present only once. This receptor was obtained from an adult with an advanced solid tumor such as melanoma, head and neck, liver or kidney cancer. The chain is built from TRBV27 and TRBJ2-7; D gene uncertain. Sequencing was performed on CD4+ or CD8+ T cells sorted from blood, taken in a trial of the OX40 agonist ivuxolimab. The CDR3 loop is CASSLKWAYEQYF. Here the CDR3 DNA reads TGTGCCAGCAGTTTGAAGTGGGCCTACGAGCAGTACTTC.